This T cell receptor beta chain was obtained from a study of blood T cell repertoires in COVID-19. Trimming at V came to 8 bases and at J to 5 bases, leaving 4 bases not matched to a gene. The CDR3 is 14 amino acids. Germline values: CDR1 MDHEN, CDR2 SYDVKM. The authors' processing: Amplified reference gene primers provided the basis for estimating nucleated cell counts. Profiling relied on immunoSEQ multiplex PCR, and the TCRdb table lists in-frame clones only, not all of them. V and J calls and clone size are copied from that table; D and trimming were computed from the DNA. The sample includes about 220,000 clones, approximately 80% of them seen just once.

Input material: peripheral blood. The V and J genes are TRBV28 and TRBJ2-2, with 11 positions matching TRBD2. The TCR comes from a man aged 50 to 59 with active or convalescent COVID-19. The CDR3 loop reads CASRRTSGTGELFF. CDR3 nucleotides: TGTGCCAGCCGACGGACTAGCGGGACCGGGGAGCTGTTTTTT.